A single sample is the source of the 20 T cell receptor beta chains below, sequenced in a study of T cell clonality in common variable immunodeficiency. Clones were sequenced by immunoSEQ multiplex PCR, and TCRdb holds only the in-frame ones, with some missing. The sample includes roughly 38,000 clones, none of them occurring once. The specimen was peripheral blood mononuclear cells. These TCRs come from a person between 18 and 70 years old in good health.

The covered CDR3 bases are TGTGCCAGTAGGTCTCCGGGACTGGTTAACAATGAG. Translated, it gives CASRSPGLVNNE. The entire CDR3 reads CASRSPGLVNNEAFF. The chain links TRBV19 to TRBJ1-1, with D tentatively TRBD1 (5 bases). The observed sequence ends 3 residues before the CDR3 terminus, with the missing tail filled in from the germline J gene. The CDR3 consists of 15 residues. Germline V gene sequence: CDR1 LNHDA, CDR2 SQIVND (reference sequence).

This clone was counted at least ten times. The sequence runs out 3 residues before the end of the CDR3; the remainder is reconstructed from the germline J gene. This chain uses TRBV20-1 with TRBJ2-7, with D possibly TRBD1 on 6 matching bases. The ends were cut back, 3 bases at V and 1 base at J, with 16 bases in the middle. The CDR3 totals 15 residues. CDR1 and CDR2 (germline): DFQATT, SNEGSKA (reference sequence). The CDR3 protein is CSARERTAKSYEQYF. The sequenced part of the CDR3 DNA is TGCAGTGCTAGGGAAAGGACAGCCAAATCCTACGAG.

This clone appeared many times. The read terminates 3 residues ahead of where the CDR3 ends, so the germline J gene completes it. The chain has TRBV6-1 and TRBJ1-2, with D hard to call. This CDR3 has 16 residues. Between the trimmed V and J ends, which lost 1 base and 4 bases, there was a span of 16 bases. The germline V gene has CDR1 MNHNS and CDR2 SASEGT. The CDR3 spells CASSEDGRWLIYGYTF. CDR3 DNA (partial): TGTGCCAGCAGTGAAGATGGCAGGTGGTTGATCTATGGC.

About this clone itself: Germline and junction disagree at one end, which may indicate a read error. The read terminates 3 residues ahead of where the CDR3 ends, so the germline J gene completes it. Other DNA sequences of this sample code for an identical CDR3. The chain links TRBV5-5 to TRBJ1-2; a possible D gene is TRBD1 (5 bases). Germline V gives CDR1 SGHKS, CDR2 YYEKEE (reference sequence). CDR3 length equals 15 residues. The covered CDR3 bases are TGTGCCAGCAGCTTGGATTGGTGGACAAACTATGGG. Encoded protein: CASSLDWWTNYG. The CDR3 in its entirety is CASSLDWWTNYGYTF. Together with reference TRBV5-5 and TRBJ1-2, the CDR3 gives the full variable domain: DAGVTQSPTHLIKTRGQQVTLRCSPISGHKSVSWYQQVLGQGPQFIFQYYEKEERGRGNFPDRFSARQFPNYSSELNVNALLLGDSALYLCASSLDWWTNYGYTFGSGTRLTVV.

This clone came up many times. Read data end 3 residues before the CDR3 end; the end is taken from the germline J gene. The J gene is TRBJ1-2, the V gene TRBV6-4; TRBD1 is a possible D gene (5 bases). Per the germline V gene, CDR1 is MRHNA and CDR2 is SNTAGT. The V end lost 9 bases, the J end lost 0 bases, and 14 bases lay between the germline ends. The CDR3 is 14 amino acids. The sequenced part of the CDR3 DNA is TGTGCCAGTGCCACGACAGACGCTAACTATGGC. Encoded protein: CASATTDANYG. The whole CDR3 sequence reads CASATTDANYGYTF.

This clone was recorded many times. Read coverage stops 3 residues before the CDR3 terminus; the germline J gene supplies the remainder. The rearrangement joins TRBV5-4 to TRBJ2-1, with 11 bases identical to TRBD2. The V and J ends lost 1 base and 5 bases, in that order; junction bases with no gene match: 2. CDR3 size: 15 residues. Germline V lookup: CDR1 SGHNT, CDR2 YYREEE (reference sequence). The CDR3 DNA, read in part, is TGTGCCAGCAGCTTGTTTAGCGGGAGGGACAATGAG. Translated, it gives CASSLFSGRDNE. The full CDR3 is CASSLFSGRDNEQFF.

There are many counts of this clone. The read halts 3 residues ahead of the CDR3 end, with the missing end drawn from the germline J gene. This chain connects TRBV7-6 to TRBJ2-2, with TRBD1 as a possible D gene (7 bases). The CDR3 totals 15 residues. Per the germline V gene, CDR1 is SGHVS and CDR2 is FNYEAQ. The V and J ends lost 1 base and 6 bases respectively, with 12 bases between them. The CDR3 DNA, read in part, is TGTGCCAGCAGCTTAGGGCAGGGGGGATCCGGGGAG. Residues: CASSLGQGGSGE. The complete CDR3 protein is CASSLGQGGSGELFF.

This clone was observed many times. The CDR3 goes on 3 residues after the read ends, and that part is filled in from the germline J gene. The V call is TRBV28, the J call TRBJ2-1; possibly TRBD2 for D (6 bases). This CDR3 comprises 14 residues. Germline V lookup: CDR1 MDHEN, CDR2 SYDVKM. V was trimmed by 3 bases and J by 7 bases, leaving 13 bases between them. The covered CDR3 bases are TGTGCCAGCAGTTTGGGCGGGAACGTTAATGAG. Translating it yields CASSLGGNVNE. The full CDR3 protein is CASSLGGNVNEQFF.

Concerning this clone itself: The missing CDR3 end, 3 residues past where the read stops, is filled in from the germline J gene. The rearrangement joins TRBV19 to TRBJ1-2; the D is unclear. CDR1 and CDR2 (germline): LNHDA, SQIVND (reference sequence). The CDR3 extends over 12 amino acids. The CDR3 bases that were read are TGTGCCAGTAGTATCCGGTCTAATGAC. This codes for CASSIRSND. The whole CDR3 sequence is CASSIRSNDYTF.

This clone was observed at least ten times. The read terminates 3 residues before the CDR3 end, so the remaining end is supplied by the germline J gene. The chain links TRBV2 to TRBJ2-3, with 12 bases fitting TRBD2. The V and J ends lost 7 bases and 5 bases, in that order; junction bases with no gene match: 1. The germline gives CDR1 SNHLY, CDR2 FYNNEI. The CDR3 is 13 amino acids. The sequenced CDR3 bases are TGTGCCAGCAAGGGACTAGCGGGAGATACG. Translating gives CASKGLAGDT. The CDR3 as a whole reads CASKGLAGDTQYF.

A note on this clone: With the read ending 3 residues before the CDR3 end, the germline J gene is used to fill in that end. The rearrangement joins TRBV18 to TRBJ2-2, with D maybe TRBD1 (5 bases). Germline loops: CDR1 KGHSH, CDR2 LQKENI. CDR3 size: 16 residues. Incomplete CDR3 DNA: TGTGCCAGCTCACCCTCCAGGGTCTCTGGGGCCAACGTG. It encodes CASSPSRVSGANV. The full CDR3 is CASSPSRVSGANVLFF.

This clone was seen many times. The CDR3 protein is CAWSVLRTGELFF. The sequenced CDR3 bases are TGTGCCTGGAGTGTACTCCGGACCGGGGAG. The chain uses TRBV30 and TRBJ2-2; D gene uncertain. The read is 3 residues too short to cover the CDR3 end, so that end is filled in from the germline J gene. Trimming pared 0 bases from V and 5 bases from J, leaving 7 bases between. CDR1 is GTSNPN and CDR2 is SVGIG in the germline V gene (reference sequence). The CDR3 spans 13 residues.

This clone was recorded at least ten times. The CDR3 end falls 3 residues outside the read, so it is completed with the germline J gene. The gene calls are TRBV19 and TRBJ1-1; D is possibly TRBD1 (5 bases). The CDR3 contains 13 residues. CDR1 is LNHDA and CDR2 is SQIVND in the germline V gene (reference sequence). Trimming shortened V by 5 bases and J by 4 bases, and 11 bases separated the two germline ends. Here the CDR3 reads CASSPGGATEAFF. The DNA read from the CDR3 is TGTGCCAGTAGTCCCGGGGGAGCCACTGAA.

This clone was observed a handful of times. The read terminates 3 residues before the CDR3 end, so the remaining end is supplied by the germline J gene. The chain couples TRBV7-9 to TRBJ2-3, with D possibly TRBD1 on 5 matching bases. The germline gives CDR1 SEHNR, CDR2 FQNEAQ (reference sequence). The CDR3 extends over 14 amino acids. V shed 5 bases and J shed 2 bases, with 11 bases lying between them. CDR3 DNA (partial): TGTGCCAGCAGCCAACAGGCAACCACAGATACG. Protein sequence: CASSQQATTDT. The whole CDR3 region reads CASSQQATTDTQYF.

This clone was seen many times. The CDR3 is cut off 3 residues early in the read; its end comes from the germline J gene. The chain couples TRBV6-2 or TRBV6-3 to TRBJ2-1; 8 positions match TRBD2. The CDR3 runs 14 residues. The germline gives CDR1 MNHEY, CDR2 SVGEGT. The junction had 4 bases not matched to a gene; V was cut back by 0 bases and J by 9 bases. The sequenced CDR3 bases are TGTGCCAGCAGTTACTCGTCACTAGCGGCTGAG. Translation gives CASSYSSLAAE. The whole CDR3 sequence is CASSYSSLAAEQFF.

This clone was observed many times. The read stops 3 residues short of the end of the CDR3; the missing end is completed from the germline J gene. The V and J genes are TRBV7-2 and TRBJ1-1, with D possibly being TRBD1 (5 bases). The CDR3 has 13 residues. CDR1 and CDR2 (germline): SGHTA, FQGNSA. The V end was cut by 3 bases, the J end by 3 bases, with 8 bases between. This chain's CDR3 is CASSFREDTEAFF. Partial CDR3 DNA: TGTGCCAGCAGCTTCAGGGAGGACACTGAA.

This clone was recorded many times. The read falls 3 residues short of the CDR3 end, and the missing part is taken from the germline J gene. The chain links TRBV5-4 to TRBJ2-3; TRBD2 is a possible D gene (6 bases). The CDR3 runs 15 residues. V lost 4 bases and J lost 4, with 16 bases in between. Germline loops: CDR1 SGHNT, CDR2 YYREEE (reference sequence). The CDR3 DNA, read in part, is TGTGCCAGCAGCCCCGGGGGACGGCTATCAGATACG. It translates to CASSPGGRLSDT. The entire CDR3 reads CASSPGGRLSDTQYF.

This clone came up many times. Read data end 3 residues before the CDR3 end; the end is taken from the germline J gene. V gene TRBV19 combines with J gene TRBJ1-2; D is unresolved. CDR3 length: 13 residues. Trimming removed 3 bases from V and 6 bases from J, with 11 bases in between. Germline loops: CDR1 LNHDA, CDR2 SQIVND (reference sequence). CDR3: CASSISGEDGYTF. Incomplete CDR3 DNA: TGTGCCAGTAGTATTTCCGGGGAGGATGGC.

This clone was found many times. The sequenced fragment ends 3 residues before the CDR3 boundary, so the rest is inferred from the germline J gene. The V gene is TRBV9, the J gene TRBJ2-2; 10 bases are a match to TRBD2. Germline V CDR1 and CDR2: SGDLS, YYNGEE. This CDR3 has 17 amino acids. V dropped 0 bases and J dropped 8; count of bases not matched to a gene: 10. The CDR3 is CASSVVSPSGSPGELFF. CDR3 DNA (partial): TGTGCCAGCAGCGTAGTTTCTCCTAGCGGGAGCCCTGGGGAG.

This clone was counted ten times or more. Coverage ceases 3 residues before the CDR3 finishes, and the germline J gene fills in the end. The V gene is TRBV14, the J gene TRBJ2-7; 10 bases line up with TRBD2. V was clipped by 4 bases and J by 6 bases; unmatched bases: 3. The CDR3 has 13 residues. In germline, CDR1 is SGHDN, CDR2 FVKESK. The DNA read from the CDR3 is TGTGCCAGCAGCCTAGCGGGAGGTAGCGAG. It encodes CASSLAGGSE. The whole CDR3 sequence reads CASSLAGGSEQYF.